This T cell receptor beta chain was sequenced for a study of OX40 agonist ivuxolimab in advanced cancers. TCRdb's table, derived via immunoSEQ multiplex PCR, lists solely in-frame clones and lacks some. The data contain tens of thousands of clones, 93% of them singletons. The CDR3 runs 16 residues. V lost 5 bases to trimming and J lost 3 bases; unmatched junction nucleotides: 10. Germline CDR1 and CDR2: SGHTA and FQGNSA. The source was CD4+ or CD8+ T cells sorted from blood, collected in a trial of the OX40 agonist ivuxolimab. V is TRBV7-2 and J is TRBJ2-7; TRBD2 agrees at 10 bases. The source of this sequence is an adult with an advanced solid tumor such as melanoma, head and neck, liver or kidney cancer. CDR3 residues: CASSPTTSGVLYEQYF. As DNA, the CDR3 is TGTGCCAGCAGCCCTACAACTAGCGGGGTCCTCTACGAGCAGTACTTC.